These 24 T cell receptor beta chains came from one sample sequenced in a study of OX40 agonist ivuxolimab in advanced cancers. Here immunoSEQ multiplex PCR was the method, and the copy in TCRdb shows in-frame clones only, minus some. This table holds around 94,000 clones, 92% found once. The sample consisted of CD4+ or CD8+ T cells sorted from blood, taken in a trial of the OX40 agonist ivuxolimab. These receptors all stem from an adult with an advanced solid tumor such as melanoma, head and neck, liver or kidney cancer.

This chain connects TRBV27 to TRBJ2-2; 11 nucleotides agree with TRBD2. V shed 6 bases and J 1 base; nucleotides not matched to a gene: 4. The CDR3 runs to 16 residues. Germline CDR1 MNHEY, CDR2 SMNVEV (reference sequence). In nucleotides, the CDR3 is TGTGCCAGCAGCCTGGGGACTAGCGGGAACACCGGGGAGCTGTTTTTT. As protein: CASSLGTSGNTGELFF.

The chain combines TRBV25-1 with TRBJ1-5; D might be TRBD1 (5 bases). CDR3 length equals 15 residues. Germline CDR1 MGHDK, CDR2 SYGVNS. Trimming cost V 6 bases and J 5 bases, with 17 bases left between them. CDR3: CASSETSIGDQPQHF. CDR3 bases: TGTGCCAGCAGCGAGACTTCTATAGGGGATCAGCCCCAGCATTTT.

V is TRBV27 and J is TRBJ1-2; TRBD1 agrees at 7 bases. V shed 5 bases and J 2 bases; nucleotides not matched to a gene: 8. In germline, CDR1 is MNHEY, CDR2 SMNVEV (reference sequence). CDR3 length: 15 residues. CDR3 protein: CASSGGQLFNYGYTF. The CDR3 DNA is TGTGCCAGCAGTGGGGGACAGTTATTCAACTATGGCTACACCTTC.

The chain employs TRBV5-1 and TRBJ2-1, with TRBD1 identical over 7 bases. Germline loops: CDR1 SGHRS, CDR2 YFSETQ. The J segment lost 5 bases and the V segment lost 3 bases, leaving 11 bases of the junction unmatched. The CDR3 extends over 16 amino acids. The CDR3 nucleotides read TGCGCCAGCAGCTCAACAGGGGCCTCTCCAAACAATGAGCAGTTCTTC. This translates into CASSSTGASPNNEQFF. Full variable domain (remainder filled in from reference TRBV5-1 and TRBJ2-1): KAGVTQTPRYLIKTRGQQVTLSCSPISGHRSVSWYQQTPGQGLQFLFEYFSETQRNKGNFPGRFSGRQFSNSRSEMNVSTLELGDSALYLCASSSTGASPNNEQFFGPGTRLTVL.

This chain connects TRBV5-6 to TRBJ1-2; TRBD1 might be the D (5 bases). CDR3 size: 14 residues. V was pared by 0 bases and J by 4 bases, with 10 bases between. Germline V gene lookup returns CDR1 SGHDT and CDR2 YYEEEE. For the CDR3, the DNA is TGTGCCAGCAGCTTGGGGCAGGGAGGCTATGGCTACACCTTC. Encoded protein: CASSLGQGGYGYTF.

The chain joins TRBV11-2 to TRBJ2-3; TRBD2 matches 7 bases. The germline CDR1 and CDR2 sequences are SGHAT and FQNNGV. The CDR3 is made up of 16 amino acids. The ends lost 5 bases at V and 2 bases at J; junction bases unmatched: 10. The CDR3 sequence is CASSQDTGGDTDTQYF. CDR3 bases: TGTGCCAGCAGCCAAGATACGGGAGGTGACACAGATACGCAGTATTTT. Using reference TRBV11-2 and TRBJ2-3 for the parts outside the CDR3, the full variable domain is EAGVAQSPRYKIIEKRQSVAFWCNPISGHATLYWYQQILGQGPKLLIQFQNNGVVDDSQLPKDRFSAERLKGVDSTLKIQPAKLEDSAVYLCASSQDTGGDTDTQYFGPGTRLTVL.

The V call is TRBV28, the J call TRBJ1-5; D unclear. The CDR3 length is 12 residues. Trimming stripped 8 bases from V and 4 bases from J, with 9 bases between. The germline CDR1 and CDR2 sequences are MDHEN and SYDVKM. CDR3: CASGEVNQPQHF. CDR3 bases: TGTGCCAGCGGAGAGGTGAATCAGCCCCAGCATTTT.

V is TRBV27 and J is TRBJ2-7; D is perhaps TRBD1 or TRBD2 (5 bases each). The V end lost 3 bases, the J end lost 0 bases, and 12 bases lay between the germline ends. The CDR3 has 15 residues. CDR1 is MNHEY and CDR2 is SMNVEV in the germline V gene (reference sequence). The CDR3 sequence: CASSFFRGGSYEQYF. CDR3 coding DNA: TGTGCCAGCAGTTTTTTTCGTGGGGGCTCCTACGAGCAGTACTTC.

CDR3 in DNA: TGTGCCAGCAGCCCGGCTCTGGATACGCAGTATTTT. Translated, it gives CASSPALDTQYF. The chain carries TRBV9 and TRBJ2-3; no reliable D call. From germline, CDR1 is SGDLS and CDR2 YYNGEE. This CDR3 has 12 amino acids. V was trimmed by 4 bases and J by 6 bases, leaving 9 bases between them.

V usage is TRBV10-3 and J usage is TRBJ2-7, with 12 bases that match TRBD2. This CDR3 is built from 14 residues. Looked up from germline, CDR1 is ENHRY and CDR2 is SYGVKD. Germline trimming cut 5 bases from V and 4 bases from J; bases unmatched to any gene: 3. The CDR3 nucleotides are TGTGCCATCAGTAAGACTAGCGGGAGTTACGAGCAGTACTTC. This encodes CAISKTSGSYEQYF.

This clone has more than one count but fewer than ten. The V call is TRBV19, the J call TRBJ1-1; D possibly corresponds to TRBD1 (6 bases). This CDR3 spans 12 amino acids. The V end was cut by 9 bases, the J end by 0 bases, with 8 bases between. Germline lookup yields CDR1 LNHDA and CDR2 SQIVND (reference sequence). CDR3 DNA sequence: TGTGCCAGCGGGACAATGAACACTGAAGCTTTCTTT. Translated, it gives CASGTMNTEAFF.

The rearrangement joins TRBV6-5 to TRBJ1-2, with a possible D match to TRBD1 (6 bases). With 2 bases removed from V and 2 bases from J, the gap between germline ends came to 12 bases. The germline gives CDR1 MNHEY, CDR2 SVGAGI. The CDR3 length is 15 residues. This chain's CDR3 is CASSYGQPTNYGYTF. The CDR3 nucleotides read TGTGCCAGCAGTTACGGACAGCCAACCAACTATGGCTACACCTTC.

The V and J genes are TRBV13 and TRBJ2-3; no clear D gene. The CDR3 has 12 residues. Trimming took 2 bases from V and 6 from J, leaving 6 bases between them. The germline V gene has CDR1 PRHDT and CDR2 FYEKMQ (reference sequence). In DNA, the CDR3 is TGTGCCAGCAGCTTAAGTGGGGATACGCAGTATTTT. Protein sequence: CASSLSGDTQYF.

The chain combines TRBV27 with TRBJ1-1; a possible D gene is TRBD1 (5 bases). V shed 6 bases and J shed 7 bases, with 18 bases lying between them. Germline CDR1 MNHEY, CDR2 SMNVEV (reference sequence). The CDR3 is made up of 14 amino acids. CDR3 DNA sequence: TGTGCCAGCAGCCCCGGGGGAGCGGGACGTGAAGCTTTCTTT. Residues: CASSPGGAGREAFF.

This chain links TRBV9 with TRBJ2-7; possibly TRBD1 for D (6 bases). With 0 bases removed from V and 7 bases from J, the gap between germline ends came to 8 bases. Germline V CDR1 and CDR2: SGDLS, YYNGEE. There are 12 residues in the CDR3. The CDR3 nucleotides read TGTGCCAGCAGCGTAGGAACAGGGGAGCAGTACTTC. Its translation: CASSVGTGEQYF.

Concerning this clone: Other DNA variants within this sample encode the same CDR3. The V gene is TRBV27, the J gene TRBJ2-6; D remains unclear. Germline CDR1 reads MNHEY; CDR2 reads SMNVEV (reference sequence). V dropped 6 bases and J dropped 0 bases, with 0 bases sitting between them. The CDR3 has 12 residues. The CDR3 sequence: CASSSGANVLTF. CDR3 DNA sequence: TGTGCCAGCAGCTCTGGGGCCAACGTCCTGACTTTC.

The sample holds one count of this clone. The V and J genes are TRBV4-3 and TRBJ1-1; D gene uncertain. Trimming cost V 2 bases and J 0 bases, with 19 bases left between them. The CDR3 is 18 amino acids. Germline V gene lookup returns CDR1 LGHNA and CDR2 YSLEER. CDR3 amino acids: CASSQSKTKTRMNTEAFF. The CDR3 DNA follows: TGCGCCAGCAGCCAATCAAAAACCAAGACCCGAATGAACACTGAAGCTTTCTTT.

J is TRBJ2-2 and V is TRBV7-8, with D unclear. CDR1 and CDR2 (germline): SGHVS, FQNEAQ. Deletions cut 5 bases from V and 2 bases from J, with 3 bases between. The CDR3 extends over 12 amino acids. The CDR3 DNA reads TGTGCCAGCAGCCCTAACACCGGGGAGCTGTTTTTT. It encodes CASSPNTGELFF.

In its sample, this clone was seen a few times. The genes are TRBV4-1 and TRBJ2-7; D unresolved. V lost 5 bases and J 4 bases, leaving 9 bases between the germline ends. This CDR3 region has 12 residues. Germline CDR1 MGHRA, CDR2 YSYEKL. The CDR3, as DNA: TGCGCCAGCAGCGGTGCGAGTTACGAGCAGTACTTC. This translates into CASSGASYEQYF.

V gene TRBV6-6 combines with J gene TRBJ1-2; 8 bases fit TRBD1. The CDR3 covers 14 residues. Germline trimming cut 6 bases from V and 3 bases from J; bases unmatched to any gene: 6. Germline CDR1 MNHNY, CDR2 SVGAGI (reference sequence). CDR3 sequence (DNA): TGTGCCAGCAGCGGACAGGGTATCTACTATGGCTACACCTTC. Protein: CASSGQGIYYGYTF.

On this clone itself: The germline gene is not matched at one end of the junction; a read error may be the cause. This chain uses TRBV7-7 with TRBJ2-5; D not certain. CDR3 length: 15 amino acids. Looked up from germline, CDR1 is SSHAT and CDR2 is FNYEAQ (reference sequence). CDR3 sequence (DNA): TGTGCTAGCAGCCCAAAGTCCGGGCTCCAAGAGACCCAGTACTTC. It is translated as CASSPKSGLQETQYF.

The rearrangement links TRBV9 to TRBJ1-4; 11 positions match TRBD1. CDR3 length equals 18 residues. V dropped 4 bases and J dropped 8; count of bases not matched to a gene: 16. Germline lookup yields CDR1 SGDLS and CDR2 YYNGEE. CDR3 loop: CASSPSRWTGGAEEKLFF. CDR3 sequence (DNA): TGTGCCAGCAGCCCGAGTCGCTGGACAGGGGGCGCGGAGGAAAAACTGTTTTTT.

The chain joins TRBV2 to TRBJ2-1; tentatively, D is TRBD2 (5 bases). V lost 7 bases, J lost 5 bases, and 12 bases lay in between. CDR3 length equals 13 residues. Germline V gives CDR1 SNHLY, CDR2 FYNNEI. CDR3 DNA sequence: TGTGCCAGCATGAAACTAGGGCACAATGAGCAGTTCTTC. This codes for CASMKLGHNEQFF.

The genes are TRBV6-5 and TRBJ2-1; 12 nucleotides line up with TRBD2. The CDR3 extends over 16 amino acids. V trimming: 4 bases; J trimming: 3 bases; junction bases outside the gene matches: 4. The germline CDR1 and CDR2 sequences are MNHEY and SVGAGI. This CDR3 reads CASSLTSGGLYNEQFF. CDR3 nucleotides: TGTGCCAGCAGTTTAACTAGCGGGGGGCTCTACAATGAGCAGTTCTTC.